This T cell receptor beta chain was sequenced in a study of post-analysis software for immune sequencing data. Prepared TCR beta cDNA libraries contained unique molecular identifiers. Starting from around 1 to 10 million T cells, the study yielded about 500,000 cDNA molecules. TCRdb re-derived calls from the PCR reads in MiXCR, one entry per CDR3 protein. The sample holds roughly 800,000 distinct CDR3 sequences, 30% seen once. V lost 7 bases and J lost 9; bases outside the gene matches: 10. The germline V gene has CDR1 MNHEY and CDR2 SVGEGT. This CDR3 comprises 13 residues. Notes on the study in general: A few TRBV segments, TRBV5-6, TRBV5-1 and TRBV20-1 among them, were found more frequent in patients than controls.

On this clonotype: What it recognizes is unknown.

The sequence was obtained from a girl aged 5 to 17 with multiple sclerosis. V usage is TRBV6-2 or TRBV6-3 and J usage is TRBJ2-7, with 9 bases identical to TRBD1. The specimen was blood. The CDR3 reads CASTDIQGARQYF. CDR3 coding DNA: TGTGCCAGCACCGACATACAGGGGGCAAGGCAGTACTTC.